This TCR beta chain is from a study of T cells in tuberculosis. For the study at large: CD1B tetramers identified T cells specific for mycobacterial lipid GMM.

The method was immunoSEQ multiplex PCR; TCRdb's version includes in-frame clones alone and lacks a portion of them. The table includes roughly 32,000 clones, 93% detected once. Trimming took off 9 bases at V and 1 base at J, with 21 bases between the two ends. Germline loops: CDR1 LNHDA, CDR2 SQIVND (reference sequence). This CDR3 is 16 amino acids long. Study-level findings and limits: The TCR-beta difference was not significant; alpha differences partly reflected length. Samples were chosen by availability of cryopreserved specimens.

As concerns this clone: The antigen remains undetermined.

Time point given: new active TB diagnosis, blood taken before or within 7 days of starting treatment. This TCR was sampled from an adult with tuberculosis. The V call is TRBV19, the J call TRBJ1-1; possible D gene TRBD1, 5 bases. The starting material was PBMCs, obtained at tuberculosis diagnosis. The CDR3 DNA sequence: TGTGCCAGCCCGGAGGGGCAGGGAGCCTCGAACACTGAAGCTTTCTTT. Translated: CASPEGQGASNTEAFF. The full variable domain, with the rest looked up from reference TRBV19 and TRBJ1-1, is DGGITQSPKYLFRKEGQNVTLSCEQNLNHDAMYWYRQDPGQGLRLIYYSQIVNDFQKGDIAEGYSVSREKKESFPLTVTSAQKNPTAFYLCASPEGQGASNTEAFFGQGTRLTVV.